The 9 T cell receptor beta chains in this list originate from one sample, sequenced in a study of T cell responses to AZD1222 COVID-19 vaccine. Profiled with immunoSEQ multiplex PCR; TCRdb holds only in-frame clones, not every one. The repertoire consists of some 190,000 clones, with 90% to 95% occurring once and the leading ten covering around 1.7%. The sequencing here drew on peripheral blood, taken 28 days after the second dose of the MenACWY control vaccine. The receptors were gathered from an adult who received the MenACWY meningococcal vaccine as a control.

In its sample, this clone was seen once. The chain couples TRBV11-2 to TRBJ2-6; 8 nucleotides match TRBD2. The junction had 8 bases not matched to a gene; V was cut back by 0 bases and J by 4 bases. Per the germline V gene, CDR1 is SGHAT and CDR2 is FQNNGV. The CDR3 runs to 18 residues. This chain's CDR3 is CASSLEAGAFSGANVLTF. In DNA form, the CDR3 reads TGTGCCAGCAGCTTAGAAGCGGGGGCGTTCTCCGGGGCCAACGTCCTGACTTTC.

This sequence joins TRBV27 and TRBJ2-4; D is unresolved. Germline V CDR1 and CDR2: MNHEY, SMNVEV (reference sequence). V was pared by 1 base and J by 8 bases, with 6 bases between. The CDR3 is made up of 12 amino acids. CDR3 amino acids: CASSLFPHIQYF. DNA of the CDR3: TGTGCCAGCAGTTTATTCCCCCACATTCAGTACTTC.

The rearrangement uses TRBV12-3 or TRBV12-4 and TRBJ1-2; perhaps TRBD1 as D (6 bases). V lost 3 bases and J lost 5, with 10 bases in between. The CDR3 totals 13 residues. The CDR3, as DNA: TGTGCCAGCAGTTTTACAGGGAATTATGGCTACACCTTC. Its protein is CASSFTGNYGYTF.

The J gene is TRBJ2-2, the V gene TRBV7-6; D is unresolved. V lost 1 base to trimming and J lost 7 bases, with 19 bases between them. CDR3 length: 17 residues. From germline, CDR1 is SGHVS and CDR2 FNYEAQ. The CDR3 loop reads CASSLEVTASSGGELFF. The CDR3 nucleotides are TGTGCCAGCAGCTTAGAAGTTACGGCGAGTTCTGGCGGGGAGCTGTTTTTT.

The chain is built from TRBV28 and TRBJ1-1, with a weak D call TRBD1 (6 bases). The CDR3 is 14 residues long. The germline V gene encodes CDR1 MDHEN and CDR2 SYDVKM. V lost 2 bases and J 4 bases, leaving 11 bases between the germline ends. CDR3 in DNA: TGTGCCAGCAGTTTAAGTACAGGGCCCACTGAAGCTTTCTTT. It specifies CASSLSTGPTEAFF.

The chain recombines TRBV5-4 with TRBJ2-2; D may be TRBD1 (6 bases). Germline V gives CDR1 SGHNT, CDR2 YYREEE (reference sequence). The V end was cut by 5 bases, the J end by 3 bases, with 14 bases between. This CDR3 is built from 15 residues. The CDR3 loop is CASRPTGTDTGELFF. The CDR3 DNA is TGTGCCAGCAGACCTACAGGGACCGACACCGGGGAGCTGTTTTTT.

CDR3 sequence (DNA): TGTGCCGGGTGGAAGGGGAGCGAGCAGTACTTC. Protein product: CAGWKGSEQYF. The chain links TRBV30 to TRBJ2-7, with D perhaps being TRBD1 or TRBD2 (5 bases each). Germline V gene data show CDR1 as GTSNPN and CDR2 as SVGIG (reference sequence). The ends were cut back, 8 bases at V and 6 bases at J, with 14 bases in the middle. The CDR3 length is 11 residues.

CDR3 protein: CASSTAATSKSNEQFF. The CDR3 DNA reads as TGTGCCAGCAGCACGGCCGCGACTAGCAAGTCCAATGAGCAGTTCTTC. The chain carries TRBV5-4 and TRBJ2-1, with 7 nucleotides matching TRBD2. Germline values: CDR1 SGHNT, CDR2 YYREEE (reference sequence). CDR3 length: 16 residues. V was pared by 4 bases and J by 6 bases, with 13 bases of the junction left unmatched.

The rearrangement uses TRBV11-1 and TRBJ2-7; 9 bases match TRBD2. There are 16 residues in the CDR3. Germline assignment: CDR1 SGHAT and CDR2 FQDESV (reference sequence). J lost 2 bases, V lost 2 bases, and 7 bases had no gene match. CDR3 DNA: TGTGCCAGCAGCTTAATGAACCTAGCGGGAACCTACGAGCAGTACTTC. This codes for CASSLMNLAGTYEQYF.